This T cell receptor (beta chain) comes out of a study of T cell responses to AZD1222 COVID-19 vaccine. Study results and limitations: Baseline serostatus was positive in only six or seven AZD1222 recipients. A rise in Spike-specific TCR breadth and depth followed two AZD1222 doses. Across spike, vaccine-associated CD4 TCRs were found, dominant at 160-218 and 743-854.

In the case of this clone: Its antigen remains unknown.

This CDR3 is 15 amino acids long. CDR1 and CDR2 from the germline V gene are SEHNR and FQNEAQ (reference sequence). V lost 1 base, J lost 1 base, and 1 base stayed unmatched. The repertoire was sequenced with immunoSEQ multiplex PCR; TCRdb's copy has only in-frame clones and lacks some. The sample has about 30,000 clones; around 90% are singletons. The J gene is TRBJ2-3, the V gene TRBV7-9, with 8 positions matching TRBD2. The TCR was taken from an adult in good health. Sequences were derived from peripheral blood, sampled on day 0 of AZD1222 vaccination. The CDR3 DNA follows: TGTGCCAGCAGCTTAGAACTAGCGGGCACAGATACGCAGTATTTT. Its translation: CASSLELAGTDTQYF.